The 29 T cell receptor beta chains below come from one sample, sequenced in a study of OX40 agonist ivuxolimab in advanced cancers. Sequenced by immunoSEQ multiplex PCR; TCRdb stores in-frame clones only, minus some. The sample yields tens of thousands of clones, 88% seen once. The input for sequencing was CD4+ or CD8+ T cells sorted from blood, taken in a trial of the OX40 agonist ivuxolimab. The receptors here all came from an adult with an advanced solid tumor such as melanoma, head and neck, liver or kidney cancer.

V is TRBV28 and J is TRBJ1-3; D may be TRBD1 (6 bases). The germline V gene has CDR1 MDHEN and CDR2 SYDVKM. Deletions cut 3 bases from V and 4 bases from J, with 16 bases between. The CDR3 sequence is 16 residues long. The CDR3 reads CASSFPSGTYGNTIYF. CDR3 nucleotides: TGTGCCAGCAGTTTCCCATCCGGGACATACGGAAACACCATATATTTT. The full variable domain, rest sourced from reference TRBV28 and TRBJ1-3, is DVKVTQSSRYLVKRTGEKVFLECVQDMDHENMFWYRQDPGLGLRLIYFSYDVKMKEKGDIPEGYSVSREKKERFSLILESASTNQTSMYLCASSFPSGTYGNTIYFGEGSWLTVV.

This CDR3 reads CASSVGGLTGDTQYF. The CDR3 region has the DNA TGTGCCAGCAGCGTAGGAGGTTTAACAGGGGATACGCAGTATTTT. The chain combines TRBV9 with TRBJ2-3; the D gene is possibly TRBD1 (6 bases). The V and J ends lost 0 bases and 6 bases respectively, with 14 bases between them. The CDR3 runs to 15 residues. The germline V gene encodes CDR1 SGDLS and CDR2 YYNGEE.

This rearrangement joins TRBV19 to TRBJ2-3, with 7 bases identical to TRBD1. The germline gives CDR1 LNHDA, CDR2 SQIVND (reference sequence). This CDR3 contains 18 residues. With V trimmed by 3 bases and J by 3 bases, 15 bases remained unmatched. The DNA for the CDR3 is TGTGCCAGTAGTATCACCCCAGGACAGGTCGCACCTACAGATACGCAGTATTTT. Residues: CASSITPGQVAPTDTQYF.

This clone is termed large. The chain combines TRBV25-1 with TRBJ1-2; no clear D gene. The length of the CDR3 is 13 residues. The germline V gene encodes CDR1 MGHDK and CDR2 SYGVNS. Between the trimmed V and J ends, which lost 2 bases and 0 bases, there was a span of 4 bases. The CDR3 loop is CASSEGSNYGYTF. CDR3 coding DNA: TGTGCCAGCAGTGAAGGATCTAACTATGGCTACACCTTC.

This chain joins TRBV4-2 and TRBJ2-6; D is perhaps TRBD2 (5 bases). Germline CDR1 reads LGHNA; CDR2 reads YNFKEQ. CDR3 size: 18 residues. Deletions cut 6 bases from V and 0 bases from J, with 18 bases between. CDR3 nucleotides: TGTGCCAGCAGAGATATGACGGGAAGTTTCTCTGGGGCCAACGTCCTGACTTTC. Protein sequence: CASRDMTGSFSGANVLTF.

The chain is built from TRBV2 and TRBJ2-1; TRBD1 aligns across 11 bases. Per germline, CDR1 SNHLY and CDR2 FYNNEI. The CDR3 contains 18 residues. J gave up 4 bases and V 4 bases, and 12 bases lay outside the gene matches. The CDR3 nucleotides are TGTGCCAGCAGTGTTGGACAGGGGGCGCTTCCGATATACAATGAGCAGTTCTTC. Translation: CASSVGQGALPIYNEQFF.

V gene TRBV28 combines with J gene TRBJ1-1, with 9 nucleotides matching TRBD1. This CDR3 has 16 amino acids. Germline V lookup: CDR1 MDHEN, CDR2 SYDVKM. V dropped 2 bases and J dropped 4; count of bases not matched to a gene: 8. CDR3: CASSLTQGARGTEAFF. The CDR3 nucleotides are TGTGCCAGCAGTTTAACACAGGGGGCTCGGGGCACTGAAGCTTTCTTT.

V usage is TRBV9 and J usage is TRBJ2-5; TRBD1 might be the D (5 bases). The CDR3 spans 14 residues. V lost 3 bases and J 3 bases, leaving 12 bases between the germline ends. Germline lookup yields CDR1 SGDLS and CDR2 YYNGEE. In DNA form, the CDR3 reads TGTGCCAGCAGCGCAGGGTGGTCTAAAGAGACCCAGTACTTC. It encodes CASSAGWSKETQYF.

The chain employs TRBV7-6 and TRBJ2-3, with 12 bases aligning to TRBD2. CDR3 length equals 15 residues. With 4 bases clipped from V and 5 bases from J, the junction kept 4 bases outside the gene matches. Germline V gene data show CDR1 as SGHVS and CDR2 as FNYEAQ. The CDR3 spells CASSSTSGGVDTQYF. The CDR3, as DNA: TGTGCCAGCAGCTCGACTAGCGGGGGTGTAGATACGCAGTATTTT. Using reference TRBV7-6 and TRBJ2-3 for the parts outside the CDR3, the full variable domain is GAGVSQSPRYKVTKRGQDVALRCDPISGHVSLYWYRQALGQGPEFLTYFNYEAQQDKSGLPNDRFSAERPEGSISTLTIQRTEQRDSAMYRCASSSTSGGVDTQYFGPGTRLTVL.

The chain has TRBV19 and TRBJ1-4; D ambiguous. The CDR3 loop spans 10 amino acids. Germline V gene sequence: CDR1 LNHDA, CDR2 SQIVND (reference sequence). V was clipped by 9 bases and J by 8 bases, with 7 bases between them. The CDR3 is CARTPEKLFF. CDR3 nucleotide sequence: TGTGCCAGGACCCCAGAAAAACTGTTTTTT.

The V call is TRBV4-1, the J call TRBJ2-2; D perhaps matches TRBD2 (8 bases). The CDR3 has 20 amino acids. V gave up 0 bases and J gave up 1 base, with 21 bases separating them. Germline CDR1 and CDR2: MGHRA and YSYEKL. The CDR3 sequence: CASSQDYGIAGQRNTGELFF. As DNA, the CDR3 is TGCGCCAGCAGCCAAGATTACGGGATAGCGGGACAGAGGAACACCGGGGAGCTGTTTTTT.

The gene calls are TRBV19 and TRBJ1-1, with D uncertain. V gave up 1 base and J gave up 2 bases, with 8 bases separating them. The CDR3 totals 14 residues. Germline CDR1 reads LNHDA; CDR2 reads SQIVND (reference sequence). This chain's CDR3 is CASSIVTDNTEAFF. The CDR3 coding sequence is TGTGCCAGTAGTATAGTTACGGATAACACTGAAGCTTTCTTT.

The V call is TRBV6-5, the J call TRBJ1-2, with a weak D call TRBD1 (6 bases). Germline V gives CDR1 MNHEY, CDR2 SVGAGI. The V end lost 0 bases, the J end lost 6 bases, and 8 bases lay between the germline ends. This CDR3 region has 13 residues. The CDR3 nucleotides read TGTGCCAGCAGTTACTCGACAGGCCATGGCTACACCTTC. Translating gives CASSYSTGHGYTF.

This chain links TRBV5-4 with TRBJ1-6, with D hard to call. The V gene lost 9 bases and the J gene lost 0 bases, with 7 bases spanning the gap. The CDR3 contains 13 residues. Germline V gene lookup returns CDR1 SGHNT and CDR2 YYREEE (reference sequence). CDR3 DNA: TGTGCCATCACGAGCTCCTATAATTCACCCCTCCACTTT. This translates into CAITSSYNSPLHF.

This clone is medium-sized within its sample. This rearrangement joins TRBV5-4 to TRBJ1-6, with a tentative D call TRBD1 (5 bases). V was clipped by 3 bases and J by 18 bases, with 19 bases between them. The CDR3 contains 13 residues. CDR1 and CDR2 from the germline V gene are SGHNT and YYREEE (reference sequence). CDR3 residues: CASSSSRDSGRHF. DNA of the CDR3: TGTGCCAGCAGCTCCTCCAGGGACTCGGGGCGCCACTTT.

This chain connects TRBV7-2 to TRBJ2-4; D call uncertain. The CDR3 loop spans 14 amino acids. V lost 5 bases to trimming and J lost 5 bases, with 13 bases between them. The germline V gene has CDR1 SGHTA and CDR2 FQGNSA. The CDR3 region is CASSILIQENIQYF. The CDR3 nucleotides are TGTGCCAGCAGCATTCTAATCCAAGAAAACATTCAGTACTTC.

In this sample, this clone turned up once. The rearrangement uses TRBV27 and TRBJ2-7; 7 bases are a match to TRBD2. Germline CDR1 and CDR2: MNHEY and SMNVEV (reference sequence). The CDR3 extends over 16 amino acids. V lost 3 bases, J lost 3 bases, and 11 bases stayed unmatched. The CDR3 coding sequence is TGTGCCAGCAGTTTTGGGCCCCCCGGGACTAACTACGAGCAGTACTTC. This sequence encodes CASSFGPPGTNYEQYF.

A single count supports this clone. This chain uses TRBV28 with TRBJ1-5; perhaps TRBD1 as D (6 bases). Trimming cost V 7 bases and J 0 bases, with 10 bases left between them. The V gene's germline CDR1 is MDHEN and CDR2 SYDVKM. CDR3 size: 14 residues. CDR3 sequence: CASTSTGSNQPQHF. The CDR3 nucleotides read TGTGCCAGCACCTCGACAGGTAGCAATCAGCCCCAGCATTTT.

The chain uses TRBV6-5 and TRBJ1-5; D remains unclear. Germline values: CDR1 MNHEY, CDR2 SVGAGI. This CDR3 is 14 amino acids long. The V gene lost 2 bases and the J gene lost 3 bases, with 8 bases spanning the gap. The CDR3 protein is CASSYGRVNQPQHF. In DNA form, the CDR3 reads TGTGCCAGCAGTTACGGCCGGGTCAATCAGCCCCAGCATTTT.

The chain employs TRBV7-2 and TRBJ2-3; 7 bases are shared with TRBD2. Germline V CDR1 and CDR2: SGHTA, FQGNSA. This CDR3 has 15 residues. J lost 1 base, V lost 5 bases, and 6 bases had no gene match. CDR3 amino acids: CASSASGGRTDTQYF. The CDR3 nucleotides are TGTGCCAGCAGCGCGTCGGGGGGACGCACAGATACGCAGTATTTT. The variable domain in full, with the rest retrieved from reference TRBV7-2 and TRBJ2-3, is GAGVSQSPSNKVTEKGKDVELRCDPISGHTALYWYRQSLGQGLEFLIYFQGNSAPDKSGLPSDRFSAERTGGSVSTLTIQRTQQEDSAVYLCASSASGGRTDTQYFGPGTRLTVL.

V gene TRBV7-6 combines with J gene TRBJ1-1, with no clear D. This CDR3 has 14 residues. Deletions cut 6 bases from V and 2 bases from J, with 13 bases between. CDR1 and CDR2 from the germline V gene are SGHVS and FNYEAQ. The CDR3, as DNA: TGTGCCAGCAGGTCCGGGCCCCAAAACACTGAAGCTTTCTTT. It encodes CASRSGPQNTEAFF.

This clone came up once. A read error may account for a junction end that differs from germline. V gene TRBV10-3 combines with J gene TRBJ2-7; D could derive from TRBD1 or TRBD2 (5 bases each). Looked up from germline, CDR1 is ENHRY and CDR2 is SYGVKD. The CDR3 runs to 15 residues. The CDR3 here is CAIGDQGVGTGEQYF. The CDR3 nucleotides read TGTGCCATCGGTGACCAGGGAGTAGGCACTGGCGAGCAGTACTTC.

The chain is built from TRBV9 and TRBJ2-2; TRBD1 might be the D (5 bases). Germline-derived CDR1 and CDR2 are SGDLS and YYNGEE. Trimming removed 7 bases at V and 0 bases at J, with 13 bases between. This CDR3 region has 15 residues. The chain's CDR3 is CASGLTATNTGELFF. The CDR3 coding sequence is TGTGCCAGCGGCCTGACAGCAACGAACACCGGGGAGCTGTTTTTT.

The chain joins TRBV2 to TRBJ2-2; D not certain. V was clipped by 3 bases and J by 1 base, with 15 bases between them. The CDR3 spans 17 residues. Germline CDR1 is SNHLY and CDR2 is FYNNEI. This chain's CDR3 is CASSDRVIPMNTGELFF. For the CDR3, the DNA is TGTGCCAGCAGTGATAGGGTGATCCCTATGAACACCGGGGAGCTGTTTTTT.

J is TRBJ1-2 and V is TRBV6-1; D is ambiguous. The V end was cut by 5 bases, the J end by 8 bases, with 21 bases between. The CDR3 sequence is 15 residues long. CDR1 and CDR2 (germline): MNHNS, SASEGT. The CDR3 DNA is TGTGCCAGCAGTCTTCGGACCGACTGGACCATGGGCTACACCTTC. Translating gives CASSLRTDWTMGYTF.

This clone was counted once. The DNA for the CDR3 is TGTGCCAGCAGCTTGGGCCCCGGGACTAGCGCTGAGACCCAGTACTTC. It yields the protein CASSLGPGTSAETQYF. The chain uses TRBV5-4 and TRBJ2-5; 10 bases fit TRBD2. The CDR3 contains 16 residues. Germline V gene data show CDR1 as SGHNT and CDR2 as YYREEE (reference sequence). V trimming: 0 bases; J trimming: 5 bases; junction bases outside the gene matches: 7.

The chain joins TRBV27 to TRBJ1-1; possible D gene TRBD1, 6 bases. Germline V gene lookup returns CDR1 MNHEY and CDR2 SMNVEV (reference sequence). CDR3 length equals 16 residues. V lost 5 bases and J lost 2, with 18 bases in between. The CDR3 spells CASSQSGTSYNTEAFF. CDR3 DNA: TGTGCCAGCAGTCAATCTGGGACAAGCTATAACACTGAAGCTTTCTTT.

This clone was observed a few times. The V call is TRBV6-4, the J call TRBJ2-1; the match to TRBD2 covers 12 bases. CDR3 length: 16 amino acids. Germline V lookup: CDR1 MRHNA, CDR2 SNTAGT. Trimming removed 4 bases from V and 7 bases from J; junction bases left unmatched: 8. This CDR3 is CASSALAGGPGNEQFF. The CDR3 DNA follows: TGTGCCAGCAGTGCTCTAGCGGGGGGGCCGGGGAATGAGCAGTTCTTC.

This clone was seen a single time. V and J are TRBV7-6 and TRBJ2-3; 11 bases match TRBD1. This CDR3 is built from 17 residues. V lost 1 base, J lost 3 bases, and 6 bases stayed unmatched. Germline CDR1 SGHVS, CDR2 FNYEAQ. CDR3 residues: CASSLVWGQGGTDTQYF. DNA for the CDR3: TGTGCCAGCAGCTTAGTTTGGGGACAGGGGGGAACAGATACGCAGTATTTT. Variable domain in full (rest from reference TRBV7-6 and TRBJ2-3): GAGVSQSPRYKVTKRGQDVALRCDPISGHVSLYWYRQALGQGPEFLTYFNYEAQQDKSGLPNDRFSAERPEGSISTLTIQRTEQRDSAMYRCASSLVWGQGGTDTQYFGPGTRLTVL.